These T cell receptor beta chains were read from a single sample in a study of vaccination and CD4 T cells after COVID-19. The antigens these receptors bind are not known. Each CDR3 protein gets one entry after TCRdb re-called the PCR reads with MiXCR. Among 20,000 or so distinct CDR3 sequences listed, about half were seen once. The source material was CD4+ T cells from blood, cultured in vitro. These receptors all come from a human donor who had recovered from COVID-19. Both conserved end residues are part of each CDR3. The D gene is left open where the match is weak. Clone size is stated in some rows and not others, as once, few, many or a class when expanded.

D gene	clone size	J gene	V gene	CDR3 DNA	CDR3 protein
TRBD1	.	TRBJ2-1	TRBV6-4	TGTGCCAGCAGGGGGACAGGCCAAAATGAGCAGTTCTTC	CASRGTGQNEQFF
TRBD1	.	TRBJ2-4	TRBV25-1	TGTGCCAGCAGTGAATTCTTGGGACAGGGAAACATTCAGTACTTC	CASSEFLGQGNIQYF
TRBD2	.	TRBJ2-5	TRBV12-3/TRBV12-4	TGTGCCAGCATTAAAAGTATGACTAGCGGGACCCAGTACTTC	CASIKSMTSGTQYF
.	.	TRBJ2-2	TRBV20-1	TGCAGTGCTAGAGGGGACCTAAACACCGGGGAGCTGTTTTTT	CSARGDLNTGELFF
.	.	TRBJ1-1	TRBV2	TGTGCCAGCCGCGCCTCGTTTATGGGAACTGAAGCTTTCTTT	CASRASFMGTEAFF
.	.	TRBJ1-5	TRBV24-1	TGTGCCACCAGTGAGAGTAGCGGACTGGGCCAGCATTTT	CATSESSGLGQHF
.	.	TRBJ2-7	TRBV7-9	TGTGCCAGCAGCCGGGAGTACGAGCAGTACTTC	CASSREYEQYF
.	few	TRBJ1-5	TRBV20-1	TGCAGTGCCCTGGACGGGGATCAGCCCCAGCATTTT	CSALDGDQPQHF
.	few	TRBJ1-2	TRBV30	TGTGCCGGGAGGTCTGGTAGCTGGGACTATGGCTACACCTTC	CAGRSGSWDYGYTF
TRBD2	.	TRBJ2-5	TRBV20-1	TGCAGTGCTACAAGTGGGGGGGGGACTCAAGAGACCCAGTACTTC	CSATSGGGTQETQYF
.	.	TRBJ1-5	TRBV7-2	TGTGCCAGCAGCGCCGCTGTCGATCAGCCCCAGCATTTT	CASSAAVDQPQHF
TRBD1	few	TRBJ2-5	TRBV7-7	TGTGCTAGCAGCTCCGACAGGGGTGAGACCCAGTACTTC	CASSSDRGETQYF
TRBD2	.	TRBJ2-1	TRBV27	TGTGCCAGCAGTTTTTCTGCTAGCGGGAAGGAGCAGTTCTTC	CASSFSASGKEQFF
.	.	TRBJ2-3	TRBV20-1	TGCAGTGCTAGGGCCAGCTTCCTGGGAGATACGCAGTATTTT	CSARASFLGDTQYF
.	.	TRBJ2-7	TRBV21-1	TGTGCCAGCAGCACCCCCAACTACGAGCAGTACTTC	CASSTPNYEQYF
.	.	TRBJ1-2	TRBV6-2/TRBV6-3	TGTGCCAGCAGTTATGCAGGGGCCGACTATGGCTACACCTTC	CASSYAGADYGYTF
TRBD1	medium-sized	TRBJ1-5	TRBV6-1	TGTGCCAGCCGCAGGGGGCAGGGCAATCAGCCCCAGCATTTT	CASRRGQGNQPQHF
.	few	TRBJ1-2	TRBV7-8	TGTGCCAGCAGCTCCGCATTCATTTCGGGTGGCTACACCTTC	CASSSAFISGGYTF
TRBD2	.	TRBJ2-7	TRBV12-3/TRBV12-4	TGTGCCAGCAGTTTATTTGGGACTAGCTACGAGCAGTACTTC	CASSLFGTSYEQYF
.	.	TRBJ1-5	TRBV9	TGTGCCAGCAGCCGACAGGCTAATCAGCCCCAGCATTTT	CASSRQANQPQHF
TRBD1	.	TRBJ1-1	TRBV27	TGTGCCAGCAGTCCCACAGCGGACAGGGCGGCTTTCTTT	CASSPTADRAAFF
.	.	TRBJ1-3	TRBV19	TGTGCCAGTAGTAGTCTATTGGGGGCCACTGGAAACACCATATATTTT	CASSSLLGATGNTIYF
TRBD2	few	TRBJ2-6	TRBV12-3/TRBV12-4	TGTGCCAGCGGGACTAGCGGGAGGGCCAACTCTGGGGCCAACGTCCTGACTTTC	CASGTSGRANSGANVLTF
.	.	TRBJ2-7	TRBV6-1	TGTGCCAGCAGTCCCGGAGGGGCAGATTCCTACGAGCAGTACTTC	CASSPGGADSYEQYF
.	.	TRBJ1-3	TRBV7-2	TGTGCCAGCAGCCTACAGTCCTCTGGAAACACCATATATTTT	CASSLQSSGNTIYF
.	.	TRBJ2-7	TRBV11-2	TGTGCCAGCAGCTTAGTAGGGACGAGGAACGAGCAGTACTTC	CASSLVGTRNEQYF
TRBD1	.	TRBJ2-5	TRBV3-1	TGTGCCAGCAGCCAAGTCACAGGGGTCGGAGAGACCCAGTACTTC	CASSQVTGVGETQYF
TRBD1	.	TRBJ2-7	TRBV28	TGTGCCAGCAGTTTACGGGACAGGGGGCGCCGCGAGCAGTACTTC	CASSLRDRGRREQYF
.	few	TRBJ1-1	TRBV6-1	TGTGCCAGCAGTGAAGGCGGGGCGACTGAAGCTTTCTTT	CASSEGGATEAFF
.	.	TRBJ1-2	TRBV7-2	TGTGCCAGCAGCTTAGAGGGACTTTTCTATGGCTACACCTTC	CASSLEGLFYGYTF
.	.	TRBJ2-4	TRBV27	TGTGCCAGCAGTCCAGACCAAAACATTCAGTACTTC	CASSPDQNIQYF
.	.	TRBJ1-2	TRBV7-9	TGTGCCAGCAGCCCCCGACGGCGCAGATTCAACTATGGCTACACCTTC	CASSPRRRRFNYGYTF